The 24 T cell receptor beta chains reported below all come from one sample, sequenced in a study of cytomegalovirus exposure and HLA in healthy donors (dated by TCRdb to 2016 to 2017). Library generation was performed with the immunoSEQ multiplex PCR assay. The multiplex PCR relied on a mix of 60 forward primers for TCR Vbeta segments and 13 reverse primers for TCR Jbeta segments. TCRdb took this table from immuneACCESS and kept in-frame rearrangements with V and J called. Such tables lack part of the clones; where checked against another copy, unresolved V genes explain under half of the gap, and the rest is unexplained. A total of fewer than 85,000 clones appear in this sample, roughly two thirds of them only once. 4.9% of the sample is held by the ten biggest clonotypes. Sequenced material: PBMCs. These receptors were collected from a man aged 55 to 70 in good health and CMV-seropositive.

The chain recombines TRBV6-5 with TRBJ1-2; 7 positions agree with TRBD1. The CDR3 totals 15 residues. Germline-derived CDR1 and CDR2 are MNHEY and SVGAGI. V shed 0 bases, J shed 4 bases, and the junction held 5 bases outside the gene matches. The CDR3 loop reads CASSYSRQGSYGYTF. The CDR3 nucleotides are TGTGCCAGCAGTTACTCCAGACAGGGAAGCTATGGCTACACCTTC.

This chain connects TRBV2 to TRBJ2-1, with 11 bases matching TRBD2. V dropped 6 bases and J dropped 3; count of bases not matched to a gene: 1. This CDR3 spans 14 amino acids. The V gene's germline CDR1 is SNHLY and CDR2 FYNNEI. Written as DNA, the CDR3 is TGTGCCAGCAGGACTAGCGGGGTCTACAATGAGCAGTTCTTC. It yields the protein CASRTSGVYNEQFF.

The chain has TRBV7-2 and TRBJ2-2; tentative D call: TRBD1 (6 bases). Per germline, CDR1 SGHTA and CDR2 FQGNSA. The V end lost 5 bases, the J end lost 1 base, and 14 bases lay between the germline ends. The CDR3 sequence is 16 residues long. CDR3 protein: CASSRTGTRNTGELFF. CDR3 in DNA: TGTGCCAGCAGCCGTACCGGGACACGGAACACCGGGGAGCTGTTTTTT.

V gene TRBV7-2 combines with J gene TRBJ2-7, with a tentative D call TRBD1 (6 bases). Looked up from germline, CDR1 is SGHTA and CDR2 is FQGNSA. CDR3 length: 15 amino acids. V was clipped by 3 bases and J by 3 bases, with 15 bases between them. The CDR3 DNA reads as TGTGCCAGCAGCTTTTCCTCTACAGGGCTCTACGAGCAGTACTTC. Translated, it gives CASSFSSTGLYEQYF.

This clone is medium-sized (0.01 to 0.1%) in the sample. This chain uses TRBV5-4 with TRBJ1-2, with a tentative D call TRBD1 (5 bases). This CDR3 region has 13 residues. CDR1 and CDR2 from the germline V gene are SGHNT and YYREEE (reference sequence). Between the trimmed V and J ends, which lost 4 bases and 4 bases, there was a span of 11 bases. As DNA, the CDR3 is TGTGCCAGCAGCGTCACAGGCCGCTATGGCTACACCTTC. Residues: CASSVTGRYGYTF.

The CDR3: CASSTGGASYEQYF. The CDR3 coding sequence is TGTGCCAGTAGTACAGGGGGCGCCTCCTACGAGCAGTACTTC. This sequence joins TRBV19 and TRBJ2-7; 8 bases fit TRBD1. From germline, CDR1 is LNHDA and CDR2 SQIVND (reference sequence). The CDR3 has 14 amino acids. V was clipped by 4 bases and J by 0 bases; unmatched bases: 2.

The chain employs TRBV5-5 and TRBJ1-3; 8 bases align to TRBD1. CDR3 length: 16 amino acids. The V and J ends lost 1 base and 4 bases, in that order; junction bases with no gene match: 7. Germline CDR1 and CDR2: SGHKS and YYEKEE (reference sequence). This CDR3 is CASSLLPGGSGNTIYF. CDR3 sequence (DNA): TGTGCCAGCAGCTTGCTTCCAGGGGGCTCAGGAAACACCATATATTTT.

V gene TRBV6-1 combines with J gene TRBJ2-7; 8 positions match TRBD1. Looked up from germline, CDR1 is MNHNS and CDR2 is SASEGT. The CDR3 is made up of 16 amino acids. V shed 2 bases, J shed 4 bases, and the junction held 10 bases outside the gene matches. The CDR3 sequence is CASSEFQTGDRYEQYF. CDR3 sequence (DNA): TGTGCCAGCAGTGAATTCCAGACAGGGGACCGATACGAGCAGTACTTC.

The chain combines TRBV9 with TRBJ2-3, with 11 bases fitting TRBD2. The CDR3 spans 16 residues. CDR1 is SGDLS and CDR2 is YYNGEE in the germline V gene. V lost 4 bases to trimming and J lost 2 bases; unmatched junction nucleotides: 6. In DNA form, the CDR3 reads TGTGCCAGCAGCCCCCAACTAGCGGGAGTCACAGATACGCAGTATTTT. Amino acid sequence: CASSPQLAGVTDTQYF. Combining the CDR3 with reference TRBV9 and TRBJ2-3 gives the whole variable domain DSGVTQTPKHLITATGQRVTLRCSPRSGDLSVYWYQQSLDQGLQFLIQYYNGEERAKGNILERFSAQQFPDLHSELNLSSLELGDSALYFCASSPQLAGVTDTQYFGPGTRLTVL.

In DNA form, the CDR3 reads TGTGCCAGCAGTGAAGGACAGGGAGGAAATTCACCCCTCCACTTT. Protein product: CASSEGQGGNSPLHF. This chain connects TRBV2 to TRBJ1-6; TRBD1 aligns across 7 bases. The CDR3 contains 15 residues. Per the germline V gene, CDR1 is SNHLY and CDR2 is FYNNEI. Losses at the gene ends were 1 base for V and 7 bases for J; bases not matched to a gene: 4.

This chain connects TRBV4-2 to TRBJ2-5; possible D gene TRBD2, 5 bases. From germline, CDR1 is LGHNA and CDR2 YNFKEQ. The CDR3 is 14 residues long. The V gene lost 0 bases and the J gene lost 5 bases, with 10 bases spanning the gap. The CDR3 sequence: CASSQDRERETQYF. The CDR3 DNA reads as TGTGCCAGCAGCCAAGATCGGGAAAGGGAGACCCAGTACTTC.

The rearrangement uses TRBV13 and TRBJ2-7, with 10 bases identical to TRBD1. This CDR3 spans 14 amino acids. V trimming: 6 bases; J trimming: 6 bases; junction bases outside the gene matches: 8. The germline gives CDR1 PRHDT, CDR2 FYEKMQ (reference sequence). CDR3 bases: TGTGCCAGCAGAAACACCGGGACAGGGGTCGAGCAGTACTTC. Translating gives CASRNTGTGVEQYF.

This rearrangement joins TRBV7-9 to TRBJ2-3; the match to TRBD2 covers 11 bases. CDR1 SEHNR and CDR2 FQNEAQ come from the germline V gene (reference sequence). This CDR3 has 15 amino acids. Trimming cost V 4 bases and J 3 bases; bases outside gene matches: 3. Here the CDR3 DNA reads TGTGCCAGCAGCTCGACTAGCGGGGAGACAGATACGCAGTATTTT. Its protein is CASSSTSGETDTQYF.

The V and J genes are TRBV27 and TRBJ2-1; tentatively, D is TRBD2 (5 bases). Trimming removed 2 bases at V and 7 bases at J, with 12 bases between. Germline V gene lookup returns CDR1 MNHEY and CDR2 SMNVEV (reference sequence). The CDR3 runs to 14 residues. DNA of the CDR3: TGTGCCAGCAGTTTAGGTCGCGGGTGGAATGAGCAGTTCTTC. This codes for CASSLGRGWNEQFF.

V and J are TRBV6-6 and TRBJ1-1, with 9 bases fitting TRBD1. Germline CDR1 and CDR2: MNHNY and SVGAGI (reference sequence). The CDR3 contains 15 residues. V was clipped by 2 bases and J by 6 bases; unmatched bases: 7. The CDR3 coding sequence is TGTGCCAGCAGTTACGTCTGGACAGGGGAGTCTGAAGCTTTCTTT. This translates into CASSYVWTGESEAFF.

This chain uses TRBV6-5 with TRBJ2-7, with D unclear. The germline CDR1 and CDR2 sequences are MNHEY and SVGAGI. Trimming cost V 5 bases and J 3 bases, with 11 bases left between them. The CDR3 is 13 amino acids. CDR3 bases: TGTGCCAGCAGTCCCCGTGGAGTCTACGAGCAGTACTTC. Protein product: CASSPRGVYEQYF.

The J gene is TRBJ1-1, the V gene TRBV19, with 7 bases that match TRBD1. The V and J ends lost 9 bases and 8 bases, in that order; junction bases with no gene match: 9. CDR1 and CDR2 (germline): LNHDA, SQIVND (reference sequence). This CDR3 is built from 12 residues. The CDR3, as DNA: TGTGCCAGCTACAGGGGAGAAAGAGAAGCTTTCTTT. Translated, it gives CASYRGEREAFF.

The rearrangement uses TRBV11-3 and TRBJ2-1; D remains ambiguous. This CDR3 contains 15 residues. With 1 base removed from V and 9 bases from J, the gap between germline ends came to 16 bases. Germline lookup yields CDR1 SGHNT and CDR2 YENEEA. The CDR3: CASSLGGVAQTEQFF. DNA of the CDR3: TGTGCCAGCAGCTTAGGCGGCGTAGCCCAGACTGAGCAGTTCTTC.

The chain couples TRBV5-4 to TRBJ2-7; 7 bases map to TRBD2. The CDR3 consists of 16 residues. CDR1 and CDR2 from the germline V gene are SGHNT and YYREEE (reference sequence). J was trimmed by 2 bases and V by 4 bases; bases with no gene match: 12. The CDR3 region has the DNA TGTGCCAGCAGCCCCCTGGGAGGGACTGTGGCCTACGAGCAGTACTTC. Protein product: CASSPLGGTVAYEQYF.

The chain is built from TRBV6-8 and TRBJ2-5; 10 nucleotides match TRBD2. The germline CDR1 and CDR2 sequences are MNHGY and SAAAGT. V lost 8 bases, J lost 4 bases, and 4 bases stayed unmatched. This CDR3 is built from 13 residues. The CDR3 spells CASELAGAETQYF. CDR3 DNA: TGTGCCAGCGAGCTAGCGGGAGCAGAGACCCAGTACTTC.

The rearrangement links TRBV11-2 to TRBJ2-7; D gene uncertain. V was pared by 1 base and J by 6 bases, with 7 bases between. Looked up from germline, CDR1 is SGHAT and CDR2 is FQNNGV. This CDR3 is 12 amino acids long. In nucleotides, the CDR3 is TGTGCCAGCAGCTTAGTGTGGAGCGAGCAGTACTTC. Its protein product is CASSLVWSEQYF.

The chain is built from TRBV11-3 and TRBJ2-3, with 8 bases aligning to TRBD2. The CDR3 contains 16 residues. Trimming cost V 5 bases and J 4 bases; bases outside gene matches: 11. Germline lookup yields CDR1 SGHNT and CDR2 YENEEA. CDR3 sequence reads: CASSPRTSSGPDTQYF. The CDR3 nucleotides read TGTGCCAGCAGCCCTCGGACTAGCTCCGGGCCAGATACGCAGTATTTT.

The CDR3 protein is CASSEGLAGNQETQYF. Written as DNA, the CDR3 is TGTGCCAGCAGTGAAGGGTTAGCGGGGAACCAAGAGACCCAGTACTTC. The V gene is TRBV2, the J gene TRBJ2-5; 8 nucleotides match TRBD2. V lost 1 base to trimming and J lost 0 bases; unmatched junction nucleotides: 4. Germline V gene lookup returns CDR1 SNHLY and CDR2 FYNNEI. This CDR3 comprises 16 residues.

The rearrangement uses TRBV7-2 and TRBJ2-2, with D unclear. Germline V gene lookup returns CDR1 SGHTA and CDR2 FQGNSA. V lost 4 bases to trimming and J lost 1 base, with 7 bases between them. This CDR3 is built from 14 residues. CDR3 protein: CASSSFRNTGELFF. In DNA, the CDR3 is TGTGCCAGCAGCTCCTTCAGGAACACCGGGGAGCTGTTTTTT.